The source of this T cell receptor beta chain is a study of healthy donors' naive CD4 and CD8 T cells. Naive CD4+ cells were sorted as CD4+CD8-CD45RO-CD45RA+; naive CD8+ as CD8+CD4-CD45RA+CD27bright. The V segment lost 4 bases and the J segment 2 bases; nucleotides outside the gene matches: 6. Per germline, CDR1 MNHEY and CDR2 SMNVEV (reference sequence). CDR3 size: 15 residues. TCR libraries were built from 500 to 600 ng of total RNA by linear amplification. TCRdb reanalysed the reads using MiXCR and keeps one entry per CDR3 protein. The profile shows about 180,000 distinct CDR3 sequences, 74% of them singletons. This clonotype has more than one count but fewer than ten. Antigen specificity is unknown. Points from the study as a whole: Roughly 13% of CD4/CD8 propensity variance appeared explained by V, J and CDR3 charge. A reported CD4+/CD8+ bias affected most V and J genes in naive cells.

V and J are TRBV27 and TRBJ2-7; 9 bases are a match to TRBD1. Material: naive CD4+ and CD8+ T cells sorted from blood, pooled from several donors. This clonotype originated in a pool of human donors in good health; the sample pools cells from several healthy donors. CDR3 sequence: CASSSPGTGTYEQYF. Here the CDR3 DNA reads TGTGCCAGCAGTTCCCCGGGGACAGGGACCTACGAGCAGTACTTC.